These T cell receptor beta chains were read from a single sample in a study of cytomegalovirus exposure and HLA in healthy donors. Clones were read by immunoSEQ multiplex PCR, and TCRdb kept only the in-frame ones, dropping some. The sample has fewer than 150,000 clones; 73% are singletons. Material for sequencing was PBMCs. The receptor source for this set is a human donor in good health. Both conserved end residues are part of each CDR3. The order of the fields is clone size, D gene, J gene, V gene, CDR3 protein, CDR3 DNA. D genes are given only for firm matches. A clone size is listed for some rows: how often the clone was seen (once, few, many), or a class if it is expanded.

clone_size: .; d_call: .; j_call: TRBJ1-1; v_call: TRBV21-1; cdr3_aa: CASSKKERRSMNTEAFF; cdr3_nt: TGTGCCAGCAGCAAGAAAGAGAGACGGAGCATGAACACTGAAGCTTTCTTT
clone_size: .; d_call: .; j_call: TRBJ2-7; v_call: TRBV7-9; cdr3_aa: CASSDRDKAYEQYF; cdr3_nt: TGTGCCAGCAGCGACCGGGATAAGGCCTACGAGCAGTACTTC
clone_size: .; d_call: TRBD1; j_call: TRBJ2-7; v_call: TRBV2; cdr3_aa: CASSQTGQGAYEQYF; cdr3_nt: TGTGCCAGCAGTCAGACGGGACAGGGGGCCTACGAGCAGTACTTC
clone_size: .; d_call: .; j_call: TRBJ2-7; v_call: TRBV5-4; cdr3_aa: CASSLTYGYEQYF; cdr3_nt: TGTGCCAGCAGCCTTACATATGGTTACGAGCAGTACTTC
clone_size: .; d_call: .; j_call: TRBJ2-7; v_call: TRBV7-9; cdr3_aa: CASSFTGPYEQYF; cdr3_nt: TGTGCCAGCAGCTTTACAGGGCCCTACGAGCAGTACTTC
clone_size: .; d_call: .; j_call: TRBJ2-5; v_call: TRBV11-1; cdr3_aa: CASSLAPGGLQETQYF; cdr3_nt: TGTGCCAGCAGCTTAGCGCCCGGGGGTTTGCAGGAGACCCAGTACTTC
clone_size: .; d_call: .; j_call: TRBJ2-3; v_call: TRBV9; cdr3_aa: CASSVQPQLDTQYF; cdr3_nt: TGTGCCAGCAGCGTCCAACCCCAGTTAGATACGCAGTATTTT
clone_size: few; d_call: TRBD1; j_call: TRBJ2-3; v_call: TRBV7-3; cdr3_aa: CASSLFAGGIGTDTQYF; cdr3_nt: TGTGCCAGCAGCTTATTCGCAGGGGGCATAGGCACAGATACGCAGTATTTT
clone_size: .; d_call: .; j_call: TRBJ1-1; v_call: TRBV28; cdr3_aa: CASSTGQREAFF; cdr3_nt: TGTGCCAGCAGTACAGGACAGCGTGAAGCTTTCTTT
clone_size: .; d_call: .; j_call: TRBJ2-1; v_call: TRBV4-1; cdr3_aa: CASSPPSAYNEQFF; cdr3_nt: TGCGCCAGCAGCCCCCCATCGGCCTACAATGAGCAGTTCTTC
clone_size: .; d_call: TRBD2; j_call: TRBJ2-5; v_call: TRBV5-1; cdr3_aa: CASSLSSGRGETQYF; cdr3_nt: TGCGCCAGCAGCTTGTCTAGCGGGAGGGGAGAGACCCAGTACTTC
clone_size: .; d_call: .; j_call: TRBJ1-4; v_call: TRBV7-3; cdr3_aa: CASSLRIRATNEKLFF; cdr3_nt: TGTGCCAGCAGCTTACGAATTCGGGCAACTAATGAAAAACTGTTTTTT
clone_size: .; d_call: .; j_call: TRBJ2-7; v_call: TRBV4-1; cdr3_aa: CASSPGTGDYEQYF; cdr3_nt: TGCGCCAGCAGCCCAGGGACGGGAGATTACGAGCAGTACTTC
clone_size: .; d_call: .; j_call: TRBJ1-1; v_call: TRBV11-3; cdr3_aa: CASSIRGIGEAFF; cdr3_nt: TGTGCCAGCAGCATTAGGGGGATTGGGGAAGCTTTCTTT
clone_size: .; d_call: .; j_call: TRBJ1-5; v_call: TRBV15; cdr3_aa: CATKQGRNQPQHF; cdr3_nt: TGTGCCACCAAACAGGGCCGGAATCAGCCCCAGCATTTT
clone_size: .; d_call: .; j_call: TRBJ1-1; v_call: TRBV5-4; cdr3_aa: CASSNPTGNTEAFF; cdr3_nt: TGTGCCAGCAGCAACCCGACAGGGAACACTGAAGCTTTCTTT
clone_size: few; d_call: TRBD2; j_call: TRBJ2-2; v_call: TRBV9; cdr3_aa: CASSAGGLSTGELFF; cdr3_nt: TGTGCCAGCAGCGCGGGAGGTTTGAGCACCGGGGAGCTGTTTTTT
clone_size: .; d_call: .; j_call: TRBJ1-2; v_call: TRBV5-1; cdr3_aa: CASSVPGVGYTF; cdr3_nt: TGCGCCAGCAGCGTACCAGGGGTTGGCTACACCTTC
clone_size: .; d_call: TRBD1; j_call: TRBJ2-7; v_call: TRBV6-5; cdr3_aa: CASRSGTAYYEQYF; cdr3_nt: TGTGCCAGCAGATCCGGGACAGCGTACTACGAGCAGTACTTC
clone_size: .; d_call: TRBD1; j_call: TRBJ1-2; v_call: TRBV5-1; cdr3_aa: CASSLGQVRLNNYGYTF; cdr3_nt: TGCGCCAGCAGCCTCGGACAGGTCCGACTAAATAACTATGGCTACACCTTC
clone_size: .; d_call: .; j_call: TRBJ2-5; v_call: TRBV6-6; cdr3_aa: CASSYSTDQETQYF; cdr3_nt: TGTGCCAGCAGTTACTCGACAGACCAAGAGACCCAGTACTTC
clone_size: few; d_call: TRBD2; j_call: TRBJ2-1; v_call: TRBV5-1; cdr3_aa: CASARGTSGLSSYNEQFF; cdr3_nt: TGCGCCAGCGCCCGTGGGACTAGCGGCCTTAGCTCCTACAATGAGCAGTTCTTC